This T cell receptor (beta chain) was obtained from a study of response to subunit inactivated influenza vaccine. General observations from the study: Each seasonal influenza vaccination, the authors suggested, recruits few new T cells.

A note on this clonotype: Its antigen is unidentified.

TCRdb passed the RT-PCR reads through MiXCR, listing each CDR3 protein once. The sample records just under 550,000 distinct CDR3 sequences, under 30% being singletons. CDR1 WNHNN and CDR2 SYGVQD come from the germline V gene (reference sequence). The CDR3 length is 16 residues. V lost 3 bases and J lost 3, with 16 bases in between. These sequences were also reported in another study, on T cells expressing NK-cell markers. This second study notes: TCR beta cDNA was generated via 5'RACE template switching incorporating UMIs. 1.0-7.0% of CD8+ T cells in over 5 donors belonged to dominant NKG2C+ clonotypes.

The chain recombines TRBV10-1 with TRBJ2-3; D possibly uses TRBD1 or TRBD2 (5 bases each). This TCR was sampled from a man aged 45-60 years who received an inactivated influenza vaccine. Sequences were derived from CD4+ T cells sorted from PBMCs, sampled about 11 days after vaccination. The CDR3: CASSEPSSGQTDTQYF. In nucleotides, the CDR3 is TGCGCCAGCAGTGAACCTTCAAGCGGACAAACAGATACGCAGTATTTT.